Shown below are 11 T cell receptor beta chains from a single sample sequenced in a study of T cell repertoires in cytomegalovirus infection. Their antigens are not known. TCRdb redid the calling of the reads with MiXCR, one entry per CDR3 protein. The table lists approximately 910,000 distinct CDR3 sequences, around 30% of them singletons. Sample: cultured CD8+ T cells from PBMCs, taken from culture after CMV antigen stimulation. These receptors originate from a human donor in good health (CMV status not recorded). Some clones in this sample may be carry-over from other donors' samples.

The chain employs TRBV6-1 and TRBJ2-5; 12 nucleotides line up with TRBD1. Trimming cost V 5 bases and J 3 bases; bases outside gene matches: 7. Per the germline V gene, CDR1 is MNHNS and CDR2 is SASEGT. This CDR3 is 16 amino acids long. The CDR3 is CASSHPGQGAEETQYF. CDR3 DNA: TGTGCCAGCAGTCACCCGGGACAGGGGGCGGAAGAGACCCAGTACTTC.

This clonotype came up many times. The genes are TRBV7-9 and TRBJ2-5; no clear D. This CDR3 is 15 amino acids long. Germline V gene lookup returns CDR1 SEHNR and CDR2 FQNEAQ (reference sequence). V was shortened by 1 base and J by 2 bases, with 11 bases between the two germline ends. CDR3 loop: CASSLGTVGQETQYF. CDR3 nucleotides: TGTGCCAGCAGCTTAGGAACAGTAGGACAAGAGACCCAGTACTTC.

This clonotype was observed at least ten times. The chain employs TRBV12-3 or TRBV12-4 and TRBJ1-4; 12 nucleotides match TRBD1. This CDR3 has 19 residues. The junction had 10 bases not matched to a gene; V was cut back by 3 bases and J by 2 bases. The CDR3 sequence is CASSFIRDRGLTTNEKLFF. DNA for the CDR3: TGTGCCAGCAGTTTCATACGGGACAGGGGGCTAACGACTAATGAAAAACTGTTTTTT.

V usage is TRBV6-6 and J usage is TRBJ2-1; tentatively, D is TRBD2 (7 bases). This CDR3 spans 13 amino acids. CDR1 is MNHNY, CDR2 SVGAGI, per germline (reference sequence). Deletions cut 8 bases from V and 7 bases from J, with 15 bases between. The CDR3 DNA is TGTGCCAGCGTGGGGGGGGCCGCAAATGAGCAGTTCTTC. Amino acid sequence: CASVGGAANEQFF.

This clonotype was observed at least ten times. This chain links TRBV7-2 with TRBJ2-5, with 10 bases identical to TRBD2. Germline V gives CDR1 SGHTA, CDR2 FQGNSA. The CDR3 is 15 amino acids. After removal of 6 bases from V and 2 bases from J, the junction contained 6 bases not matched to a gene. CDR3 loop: CASRLAGPKQETQYF. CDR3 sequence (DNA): TGTGCCAGCAGACTAGCGGGGCCTAAACAAGAGACCCAGTACTTC. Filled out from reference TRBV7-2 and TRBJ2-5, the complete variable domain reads GAGVSQSPSNKVTEKGKDVELRCDPISGHTALYWYRQSLGQGLEFLIYFQGNSAPDKSGLPSDRFSAERTGGSVSTLTIQRTQQEDSAVYLCASRLAGPKQETQYFGPGTRLLVL.

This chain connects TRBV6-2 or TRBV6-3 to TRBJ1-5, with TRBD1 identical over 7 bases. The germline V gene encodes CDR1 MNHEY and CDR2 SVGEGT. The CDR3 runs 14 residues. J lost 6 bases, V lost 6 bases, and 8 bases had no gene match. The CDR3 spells CASRETHRGQPQHF. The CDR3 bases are TGTGCCAGCAGGGAAACCCACAGGGGTCAGCCCCAGCATTTT.

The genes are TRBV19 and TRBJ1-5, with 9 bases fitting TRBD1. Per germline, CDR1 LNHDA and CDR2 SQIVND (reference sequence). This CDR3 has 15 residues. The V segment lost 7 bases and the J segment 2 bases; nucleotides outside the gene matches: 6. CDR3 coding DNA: TGTGCCAGTAACCCGGACAGGGGAGGCAATCAGCCCCAGCATTTT. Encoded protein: CASNPDRGGNQPQHF.

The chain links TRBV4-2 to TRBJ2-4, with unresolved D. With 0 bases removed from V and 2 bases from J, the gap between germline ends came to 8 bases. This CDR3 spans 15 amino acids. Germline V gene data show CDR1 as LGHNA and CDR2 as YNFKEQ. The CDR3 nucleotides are TGTGCCAGCAGCCAAGAGCCGTGGTCCAAAAACATTCAGTACTTC. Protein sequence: CASSQEPWSKNIQYF.

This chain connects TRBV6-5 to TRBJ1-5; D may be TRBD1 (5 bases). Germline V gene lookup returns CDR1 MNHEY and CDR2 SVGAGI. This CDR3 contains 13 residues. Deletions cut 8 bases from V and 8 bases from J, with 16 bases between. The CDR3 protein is CASGSPWGKPQHF. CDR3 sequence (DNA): TGTGCCAGCGGGTCCCCTTGGGGCAAGCCCCAGCATTTT.

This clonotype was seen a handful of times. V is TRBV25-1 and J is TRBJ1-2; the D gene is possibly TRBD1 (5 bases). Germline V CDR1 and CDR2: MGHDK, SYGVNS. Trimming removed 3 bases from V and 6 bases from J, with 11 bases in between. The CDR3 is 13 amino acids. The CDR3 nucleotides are TGTGCCAGCAGTGAGAGGGGTGGTAATGGCTACACCTTC. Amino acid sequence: CASSERGGNGYTF.

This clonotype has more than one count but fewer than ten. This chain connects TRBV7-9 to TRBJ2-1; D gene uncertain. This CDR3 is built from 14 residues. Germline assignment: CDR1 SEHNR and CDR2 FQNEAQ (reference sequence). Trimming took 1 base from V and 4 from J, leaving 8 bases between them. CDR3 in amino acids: CASSLGSTYNEQFF. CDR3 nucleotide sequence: TGTGCCAGCAGCTTAGGGTCTACTTACAATGAGCAGTTCTTC.